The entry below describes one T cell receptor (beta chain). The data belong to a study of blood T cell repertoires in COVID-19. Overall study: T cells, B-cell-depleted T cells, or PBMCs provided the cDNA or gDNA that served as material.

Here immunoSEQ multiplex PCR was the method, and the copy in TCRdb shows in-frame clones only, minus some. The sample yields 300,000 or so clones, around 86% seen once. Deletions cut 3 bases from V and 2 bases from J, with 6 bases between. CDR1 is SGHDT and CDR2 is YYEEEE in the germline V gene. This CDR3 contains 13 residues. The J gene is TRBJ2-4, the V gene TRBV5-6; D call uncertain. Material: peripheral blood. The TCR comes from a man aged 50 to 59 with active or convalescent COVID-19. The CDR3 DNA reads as TGTGCCAGCAGCTACATGACCAAAAACATTCAGTACTTC. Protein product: CASSYMTKNIQYF.